This T cell receptor (beta chain) was identified in a study of regulatory T cells in long-lasting Graves disease. The TCR beta library used iRepertoire HTBI primers with Arm-PCR amplification of CDR3. MiXCR was run by TCRdb on the multiplex PCR reads, yielding one entry per CDR3 protein. The table records around 400,000 distinct CDR3 sequences, over 12% of them present only once. This clonotype appeared many times. Documented time point: newly diagnosed GD, antithyroid drugs for less than 3 months. From RNA extracted from PBMCs, the TCR library was made. The same sample was also studied in work on T cells in Graves' hyperthyroidism and ophthalmopathy.

The sequencing used peripheral blood mononuclear cells (PBMCs), collected at new diagnosis, from a patient treated with antithyroid drugs. This TCR derives from a woman aged 35 to 49 with Graves disease.

CDR3: CASSPIRNTEAFF. The CDR3 DNA reads TGTGCCAGCAGCCCCATAAGGAACACTGAAGCTTTCTTT. V is TRBV7-2 and J is TRBJ1-1; no reliable D call. This CDR3 is 13 amino acids long. Germline V gives CDR1 SGHTA, CDR2 FQGNSA. V lost 5 bases, J lost 1 base, and 8 bases lay in between.